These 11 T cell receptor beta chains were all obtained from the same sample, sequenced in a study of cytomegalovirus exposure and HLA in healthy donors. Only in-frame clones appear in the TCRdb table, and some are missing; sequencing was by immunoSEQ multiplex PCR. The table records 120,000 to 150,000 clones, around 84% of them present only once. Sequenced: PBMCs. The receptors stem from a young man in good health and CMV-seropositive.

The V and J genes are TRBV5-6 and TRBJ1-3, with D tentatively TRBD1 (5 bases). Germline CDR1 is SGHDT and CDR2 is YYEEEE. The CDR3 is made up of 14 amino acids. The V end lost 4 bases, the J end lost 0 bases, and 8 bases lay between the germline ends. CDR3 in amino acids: CASSRQNSGNTIYF. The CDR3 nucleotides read TGTGCCAGCAGCCGACAGAACTCTGGAAACACCATATATTTT.

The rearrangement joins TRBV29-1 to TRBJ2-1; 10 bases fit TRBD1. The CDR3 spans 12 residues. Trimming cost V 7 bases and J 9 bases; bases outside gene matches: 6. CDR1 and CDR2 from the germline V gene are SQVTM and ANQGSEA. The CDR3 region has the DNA TGCAGCGCGGACAGGGGGGAAGGTGAGCAGTTCTTC. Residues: CSADRGEGEQFF.

This CDR3 reads CASSYSDRGTGELFF. The DNA of the CDR3 is TGTGCCAGCAGTTACTCGGACAGGGGAACCGGGGAGCTGTTTTTT. V is TRBV6-5 and J is TRBJ2-2, with 9 bases matching TRBD1. The V segment lost 0 bases and the J segment 5 bases; nucleotides outside the gene matches: 1. This CDR3 is built from 15 residues. CDR1 and CDR2 (germline): MNHEY, SVGAGI.

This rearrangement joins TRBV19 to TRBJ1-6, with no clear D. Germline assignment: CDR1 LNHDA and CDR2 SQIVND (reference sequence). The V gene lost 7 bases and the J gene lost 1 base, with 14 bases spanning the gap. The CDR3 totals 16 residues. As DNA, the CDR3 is TGTGCCAGTAATGAGGGAGGAGGGTCCTATAATTCACCCCTCCACTTT. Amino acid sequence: CASNEGGGSYNSPLHF. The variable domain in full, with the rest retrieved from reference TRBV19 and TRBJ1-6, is DGGITQSPKYLFRKEGQNVTLSCEQNLNHDAMYWYRQDPGQGLRLIYYSQIVNDFQKGDIAEGYSVSREKKESFPLTVTSAQKNPTAFYLCASNEGGGSYNSPLHFGNGTRLTVT.

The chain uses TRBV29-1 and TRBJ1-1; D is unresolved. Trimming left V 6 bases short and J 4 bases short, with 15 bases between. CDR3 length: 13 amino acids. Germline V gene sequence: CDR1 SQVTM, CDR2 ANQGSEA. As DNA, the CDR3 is TGCAGCGTCGTATCATACCGGAGCACTGAAGCTTTCTTT. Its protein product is CSVVSYRSTEAFF. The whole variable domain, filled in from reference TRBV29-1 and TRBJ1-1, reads SAVISQKPSRDICQRGTSLTIQCQVDSQVTMMFWYRQQPGQSLTLIATANQGSEATYESGFVIDKFPISRPNLTFSTLTVSNMSPEDSSIYLCSVVSYRSTEAFFGQGTRLTVV.

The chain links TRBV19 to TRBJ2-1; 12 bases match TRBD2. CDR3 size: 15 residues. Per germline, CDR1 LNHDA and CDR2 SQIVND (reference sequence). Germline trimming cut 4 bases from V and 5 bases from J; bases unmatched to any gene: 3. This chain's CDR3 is CASSTTSGGDNEQFF. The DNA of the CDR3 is TGTGCCAGTAGTACGACTAGCGGGGGAGACAATGAGCAGTTCTTC.

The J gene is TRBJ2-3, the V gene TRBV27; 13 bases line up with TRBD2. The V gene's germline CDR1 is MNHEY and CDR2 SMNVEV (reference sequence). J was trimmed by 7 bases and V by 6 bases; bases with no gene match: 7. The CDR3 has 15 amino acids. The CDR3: CASRIGLAGVYTQYF. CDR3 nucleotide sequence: TGTGCCAGCAGGATCGGACTAGCGGGAGTCTATACGCAGTATTTT.

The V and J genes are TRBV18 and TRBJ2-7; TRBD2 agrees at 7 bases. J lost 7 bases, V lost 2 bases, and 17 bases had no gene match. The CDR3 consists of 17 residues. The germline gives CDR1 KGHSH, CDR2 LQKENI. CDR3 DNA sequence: TGTGCCAGCTCACCAAACGGGGGTCTAGCGGTGACTTTGGAGCAGTACTTC. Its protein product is CASSPNGGLAVTLEQYF.

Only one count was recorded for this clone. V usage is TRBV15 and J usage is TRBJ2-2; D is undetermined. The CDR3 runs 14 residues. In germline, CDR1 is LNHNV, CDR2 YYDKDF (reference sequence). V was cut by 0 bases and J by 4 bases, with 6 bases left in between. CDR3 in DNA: TGTGCCACCAGCAGAGATATTTCCACCGGGGAGCTGTTTTTT. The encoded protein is CATSRDISTGELFF.

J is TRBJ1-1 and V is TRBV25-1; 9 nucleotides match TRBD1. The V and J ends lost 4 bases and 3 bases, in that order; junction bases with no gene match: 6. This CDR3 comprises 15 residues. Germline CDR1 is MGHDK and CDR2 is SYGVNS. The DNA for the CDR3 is TGTGCCAGCAGTGGACAGGGGGGTCTGGACACTGAAGCTTTCTTT. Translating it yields CASSGQGGLDTEAFF.

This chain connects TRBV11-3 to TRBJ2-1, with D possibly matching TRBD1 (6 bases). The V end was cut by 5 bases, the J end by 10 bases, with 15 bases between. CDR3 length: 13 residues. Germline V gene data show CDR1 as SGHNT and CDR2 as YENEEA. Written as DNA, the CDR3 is TGTGCCAGCAGCCCCAGGCTGGGGACAGAGCAGTTCTTC. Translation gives CASSPRLGTEQFF.